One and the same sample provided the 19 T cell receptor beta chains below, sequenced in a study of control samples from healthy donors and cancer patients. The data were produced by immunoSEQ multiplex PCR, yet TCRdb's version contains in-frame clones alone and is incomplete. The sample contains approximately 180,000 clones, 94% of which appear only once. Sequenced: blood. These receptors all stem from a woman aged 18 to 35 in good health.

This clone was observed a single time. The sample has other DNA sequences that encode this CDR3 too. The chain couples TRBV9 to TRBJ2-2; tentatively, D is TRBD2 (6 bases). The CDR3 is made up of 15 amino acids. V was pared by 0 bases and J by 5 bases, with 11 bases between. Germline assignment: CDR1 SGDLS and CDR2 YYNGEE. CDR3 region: CASSVDGGGTGELFF. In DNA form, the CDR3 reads TGTGCCAGCAGCGTAGACGGGGGTGGGACCGGGGAGCTGTTTTTT.

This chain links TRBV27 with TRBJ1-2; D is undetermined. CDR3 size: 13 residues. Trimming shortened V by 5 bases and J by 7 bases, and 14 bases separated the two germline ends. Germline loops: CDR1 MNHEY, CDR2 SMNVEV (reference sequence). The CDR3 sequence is CASSTREASGYTF. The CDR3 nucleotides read TGTGCCAGCAGTACACGGGAAGCAAGTGGCTACACCTTC.

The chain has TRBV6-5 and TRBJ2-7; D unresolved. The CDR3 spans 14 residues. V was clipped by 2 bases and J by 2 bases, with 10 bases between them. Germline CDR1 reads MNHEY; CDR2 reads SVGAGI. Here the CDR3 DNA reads TGTGCCAGCAGTTACGGAGAAATCCCCTACGAGCAGTACTTC. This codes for CASSYGEIPYEQYF.

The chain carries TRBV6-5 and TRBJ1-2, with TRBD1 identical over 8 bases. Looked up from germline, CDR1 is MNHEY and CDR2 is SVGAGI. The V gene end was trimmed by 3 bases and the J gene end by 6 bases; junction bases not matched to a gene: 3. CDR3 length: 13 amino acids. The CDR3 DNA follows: TGTGCCAGCAGTTATCAGGGGGCGGATGGCTACACCTTC. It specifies CASSYQGADGYTF.

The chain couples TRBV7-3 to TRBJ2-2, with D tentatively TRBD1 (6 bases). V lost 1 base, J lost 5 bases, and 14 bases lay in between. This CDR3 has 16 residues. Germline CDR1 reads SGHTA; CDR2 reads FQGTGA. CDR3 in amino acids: CASSLKAQGITGELFF. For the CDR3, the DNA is TGTGCCAGCAGCTTAAAGGCCCAGGGGATAACCGGGGAGCTGTTTTTT. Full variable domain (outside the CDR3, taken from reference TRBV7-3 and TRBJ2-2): GAGVSQTPSNKVTEKGKYVELRCDPISGHTALYWYRQSLGQGPEFLIYFQGTGAADDSGLPNDRFFAVRPEGSVSTLKIQRTERGDSAVYLCASSLKAQGITGELFFGEGSRLTVL.

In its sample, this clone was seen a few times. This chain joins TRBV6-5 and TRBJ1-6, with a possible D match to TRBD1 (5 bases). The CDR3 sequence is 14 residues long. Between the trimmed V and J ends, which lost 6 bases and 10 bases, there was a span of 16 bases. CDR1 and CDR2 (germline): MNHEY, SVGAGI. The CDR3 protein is CASSVQAAGSPLHF. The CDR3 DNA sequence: TGTGCCAGCAGCGTTCAGGCGGCAGGGTCACCCCTCCACTTT.

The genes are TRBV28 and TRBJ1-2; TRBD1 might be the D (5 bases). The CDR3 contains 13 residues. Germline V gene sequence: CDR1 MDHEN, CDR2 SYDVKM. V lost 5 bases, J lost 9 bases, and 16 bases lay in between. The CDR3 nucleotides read TGTGCCAGCAGTACGGGACGGATCGGGAGCTACACCTTC. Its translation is CASSTGRIGSYTF.

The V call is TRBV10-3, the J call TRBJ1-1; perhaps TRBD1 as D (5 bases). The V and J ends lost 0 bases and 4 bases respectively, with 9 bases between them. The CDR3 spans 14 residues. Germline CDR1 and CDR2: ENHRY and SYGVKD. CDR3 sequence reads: CAISESGEVTEAFF. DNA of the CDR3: TGTGCCATCAGTGAGTCGGGGGAGGTCACTGAAGCTTTCTTT.

CDR3 bases: TGTGCCAGCAGCGGGGGAGGAAGCTCCTATAATTCACCCCTCCACTTT. This sequence encodes CASSGGGSSYNSPLHF. The chain couples TRBV9 to TRBJ1-6; no clear D gene. The CDR3 totals 16 residues. V was shortened by 3 bases and J by 0 bases, with 10 bases between the two germline ends. CDR1 SGDLS and CDR2 YYNGEE come from the germline V gene. Using reference TRBV9 and TRBJ1-6 for the parts outside the CDR3, the full variable domain is DSGVTQTPKHLITATGQRVTLRCSPRSGDLSVYWYQQSLDQGLQFLIQYYNGEERAKGNILERFSAQQFPDLHSELNLSSLELGDSALYFCASSGGGSSYNSPLHFGNGTRLTVT.

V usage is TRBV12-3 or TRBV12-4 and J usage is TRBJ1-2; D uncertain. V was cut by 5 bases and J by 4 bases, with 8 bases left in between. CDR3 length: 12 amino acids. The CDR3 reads CASSPIAYGYTF. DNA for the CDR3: TGTGCCAGCAGTCCCATCGCCTATGGCTACACCTTC.

For the CDR3, the DNA is TGTGCCAGCAGCTCCATTTGGGTTCGGGGGAAATATGAAGCTTTCTTT. Protein: CASSSIWVRGKYEAFF. V gene TRBV11-2 combines with J gene TRBJ1-1; TRBD1 might be the D (5 bases). V lost 4 bases and J 7 bases, leaving 22 bases between the germline ends. Germline-derived CDR1 and CDR2 are SGHAT and FQNNGV. This CDR3 has 16 amino acids.

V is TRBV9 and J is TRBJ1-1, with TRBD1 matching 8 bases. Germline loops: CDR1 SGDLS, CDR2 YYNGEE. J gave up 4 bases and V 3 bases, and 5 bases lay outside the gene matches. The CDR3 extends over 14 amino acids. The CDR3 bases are TGTGCCAGCAGCGGAGGAACAGGGGGCACTGAAGCTTTCTTT. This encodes CASSGGTGGTEAFF.

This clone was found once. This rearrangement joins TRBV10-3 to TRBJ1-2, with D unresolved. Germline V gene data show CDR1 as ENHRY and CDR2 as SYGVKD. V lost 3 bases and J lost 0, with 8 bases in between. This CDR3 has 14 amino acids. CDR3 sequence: CAISDGGSNYGYTF. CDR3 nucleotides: TGTGCCATCAGTGATGGCGGTTCTAACTATGGCTACACCTTC.

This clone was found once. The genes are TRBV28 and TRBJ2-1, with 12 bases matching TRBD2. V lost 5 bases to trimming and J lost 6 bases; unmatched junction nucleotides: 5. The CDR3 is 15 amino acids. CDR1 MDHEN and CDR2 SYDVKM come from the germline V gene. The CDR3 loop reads CASSGWTSGTNEQFF. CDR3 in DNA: TGTGCCAGCAGTGGATGGACTAGCGGGACCAATGAGCAGTTCTTC.

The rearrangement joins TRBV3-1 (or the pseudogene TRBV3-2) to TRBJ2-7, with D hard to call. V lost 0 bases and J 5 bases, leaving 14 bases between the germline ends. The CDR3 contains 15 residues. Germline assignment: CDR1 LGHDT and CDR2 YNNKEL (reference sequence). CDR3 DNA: TGTGCCAGCAGCCAAGATAATTACGTGCTAAACGAGCAGTACTTC. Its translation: CASSQDNYVLNEQYF.

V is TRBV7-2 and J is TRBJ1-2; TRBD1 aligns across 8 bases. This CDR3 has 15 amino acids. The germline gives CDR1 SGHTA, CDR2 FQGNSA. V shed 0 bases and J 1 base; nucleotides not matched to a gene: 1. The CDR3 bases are TGTGCCAGCAGCTTAGCGACAGGGGTTAACTATGGCTACACCTTC. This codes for CASSLATGVNYGYTF.

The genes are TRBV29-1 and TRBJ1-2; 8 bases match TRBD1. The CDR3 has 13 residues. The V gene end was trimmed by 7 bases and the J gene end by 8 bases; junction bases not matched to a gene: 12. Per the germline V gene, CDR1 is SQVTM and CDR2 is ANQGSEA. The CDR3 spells CSAGGPGGVGYTF. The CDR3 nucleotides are TGCAGCGCCGGGGGCCCAGGGGGCGTCGGCTACACCTTC.

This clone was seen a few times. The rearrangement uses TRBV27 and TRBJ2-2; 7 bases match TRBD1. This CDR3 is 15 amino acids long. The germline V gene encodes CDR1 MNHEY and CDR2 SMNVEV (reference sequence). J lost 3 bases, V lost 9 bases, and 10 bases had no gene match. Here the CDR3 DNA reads TGTGCCAGTAGAAAAGGACAGGCCGACACCGGGGAGCTGTTTTTT. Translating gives CASRKGQADTGELFF.

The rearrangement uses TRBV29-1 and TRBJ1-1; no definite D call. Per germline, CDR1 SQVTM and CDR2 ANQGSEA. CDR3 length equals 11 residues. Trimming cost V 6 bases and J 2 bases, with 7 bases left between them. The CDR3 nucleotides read TGCAGCGTGCGGAGCAACACTGAAGCTTTCTTT. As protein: CSVRSNTEAFF.